The entry that follows covers one T cell receptor beta chain sequence. The antigen remains unidentified. The sample comes from a study of beta chain features in type 1 diabetes. Via the markers CD45RO/CCR7/CD25/CD127/CD95/CD27, stem cell-like memory, regulatory, central memory and naive CD4+ cells were sorted. Reverse transcription of all isolated RNA meant that expressed TCRB transcripts were sequenced. Clones were sequenced by immunoSEQ multiplex PCR, and TCRdb holds only the in-frame ones, with some missing. Altogether about 660,000 clones are present, more than 12% being singletons, with the ten largest covering around 0.04%. Study findings and constraints: Patients with Type 1 diabetes showed moderately but significantly shorter TCRB CDR3s in all four CD4+ subsets.

The CDR3 length is 14 residues. V lost 5 bases and J 1 base, leaving 11 bases between the germline ends. CDR1 is SGHTA, CDR2 FQGNSA, per germline. The clonotype was recovered from a man between 18 and 29 years old with type 1 diabetes. The specimen was naive CD4+ T cells from blood. This chain links TRBV7-2 with TRBJ2-5, with a tentative D call TRBD2 (6 bases). The CDR3 spells CASSKGTFQETQYF. The DNA for the CDR3 is TGTGCCAGCAGCAAGGGGACTTTCCAAGAGACCCAGTACTTC.